The 7 T cell receptor beta chains in this list originate from one sample, sequenced in a study of blood T cell repertoires in COVID-19 (TCRdb year 2020). The method behind the library was the immunoSEQ multiplex PCR assay. As stored in TCRdb, this immuneACCESS dataset retains in-frame rearrangements with V and J assigned. A fraction of the clones does not appear; measured against another copy, unresolved V genes explain less than half of the discrepancy, and the remainder lacks a known reason. This sample is represented by 100,000 to 150,000 clones; about 84% of them were singletons. Around 5% of the sample is taken by the ten largest. Sequences were obtained from peripheral blood. All receptors come from a human donor in a cohort sampled during active COVID-19.

This chain links TRBV18 with TRBJ2-3; 7 bases map to TRBD2. The V gene end was trimmed by 6 bases and the J gene end by 5 bases; junction bases not matched to a gene: 11. This CDR3 region has 15 residues. Germline V CDR1 and CDR2: KGHSH, LQKENI. This CDR3 reads CASSHRERGGDTQYF. CDR3 bases: TGTGCCAGCTCGCATAGAGAGCGGGGAGGAGATACGCAGTATTTT.

The gene calls are TRBV11-2 and TRBJ1-1, with unresolved D. V lost 3 bases and J lost 4, with 6 bases in between. Germline V gene data show CDR1 as SGHAT and CDR2 as FQNNGV. The CDR3 has 12 amino acids. CDR3 region: CASSLEFTEAFF. The CDR3 DNA reads as TGTGCCAGCAGCTTGGAGTTCACTGAAGCTTTCTTT.

V and J are TRBV28 and TRBJ2-5, with 9 bases lining up with TRBD2. Germline CDR1 and CDR2: MDHEN and SYDVKM. The length of the CDR3 is 16 residues. Germline trimming cut 5 bases from V and 5 bases from J; bases unmatched to any gene: 12. CDR3 in DNA: TGTGCCAGCAGTGCCGCGATAGCGGGAGTGGTGGAGACCCAGTACTTC. Amino acids: CASSAAIAGVVETQYF. The complete variable domain, with remaining parts taken from reference TRBV28 and TRBJ2-5, reads DVKVTQSSRYLVKRTGEKVFLECVQDMDHENMFWYRQDPGLGLRLIYFSYDVKMKEKGDIPEGYSVSREKKERFSLILESASTNQTSMYLCASSAAIAGVVETQYFGPGTRLLVL.

This chain joins TRBV29-1 and TRBJ2-5, with TRBD2 matching over 9 bases. This CDR3 contains 13 residues. The germline CDR1 and CDR2 sequences are SQVTM and ANQGSEA. V dropped 4 bases and J dropped 5; count of bases not matched to a gene: 5. As DNA, the CDR3 is TGCAGCGTTGGGGGGACTAGCCTGGAGACCCAGTACTTC. Encoded protein: CSVGGTSLETQYF.

This clone was seen once. The V gene is TRBV9, the J gene TRBJ1-3; 7 nucleotides align to TRBD1. Germline CDR1 is SGDLS and CDR2 is YYNGEE. CDR3 size: 16 residues. The J segment lost 0 bases and the V segment lost 3 bases, leaving 6 bases of the junction unmatched. The CDR3 nucleotides are TGTGCCAGCAGCGACTACAGGGGTATCTCTGGAAACACCATATATTTT. This translates into CASSDYRGISGNTIYF.

The rearrangement uses TRBV10-3 and TRBJ1-2, with TRBD1 as a possible D gene (6 bases). Germline CDR1 ENHRY, CDR2 SYGVKD. V lost 0 bases and J 8 bases, leaving 19 bases between the germline ends. The CDR3 runs 16 residues. CDR3 in DNA: TGTGCCATCAGTGAGTCGGAGGCAGGGGAAAGACGAGGCTACACCTTC. This translates into CAISESEAGERRGYTF.

The V call is TRBV3-1 (or the pseudogene TRBV3-2), the J call TRBJ2-1, with no clear D. V dropped 4 bases and J dropped 0 bases, with 10 bases sitting between them. The CDR3 loop spans 15 amino acids. Germline assignment: CDR1 LGHDT and CDR2 YNNKEL (reference sequence). The CDR3 DNA is TGTGCCAGCAGCCGTCCCCATAGCTCCTACAATGAGCAGTTCTTC. Its translation is CASSRPHSSYNEQFF.